This T cell receptor (beta chain) is from a study of blood T cell repertoires in COVID-19. This clone occurred a few times. Sequencing was performed with immunoSEQ multiplex PCR; in TCRdb, only in-frame clones are kept and a portion is missing. The sample comprises roughly 340,000 clones, around 87% of which are singletons, and around 2% rests with the top ten. CDR1 is SGHNT and CDR2 is YENEEA in the germline V gene. Trimming pared 0 bases from V and 3 bases from J, leaving 6 bases between. This CDR3 has 13 amino acids. J is TRBJ2-7 and V is TRBV11-3; D remains unclear. This sequence originates from a man aged 40-49 years in a cohort exposed to, infected with or recovered from COVID-19 (not recorded which). Specimen: PBMCs or T cells enriched from blood (not recorded which). CDR3 in amino acids: CASSLDLDYEQYF. In DNA form, the CDR3 reads TGTGCCAGCAGCTTAGATTTAGACTACGAGCAGTACTTC.